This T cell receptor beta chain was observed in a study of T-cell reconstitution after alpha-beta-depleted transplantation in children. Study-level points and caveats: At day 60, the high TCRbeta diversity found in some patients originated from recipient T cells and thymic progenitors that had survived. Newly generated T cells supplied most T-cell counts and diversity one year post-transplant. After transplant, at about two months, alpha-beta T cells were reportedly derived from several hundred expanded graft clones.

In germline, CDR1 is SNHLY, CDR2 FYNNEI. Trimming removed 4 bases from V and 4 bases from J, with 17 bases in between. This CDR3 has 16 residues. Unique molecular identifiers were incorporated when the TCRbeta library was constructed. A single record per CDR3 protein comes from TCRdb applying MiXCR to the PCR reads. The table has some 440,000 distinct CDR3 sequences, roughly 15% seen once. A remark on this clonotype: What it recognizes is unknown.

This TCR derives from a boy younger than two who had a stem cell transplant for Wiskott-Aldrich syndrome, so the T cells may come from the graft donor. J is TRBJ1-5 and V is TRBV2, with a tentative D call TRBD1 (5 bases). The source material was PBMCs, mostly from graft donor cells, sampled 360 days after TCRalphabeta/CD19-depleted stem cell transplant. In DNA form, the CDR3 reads TGTGCCAGCAGTGCCCCGGCAGGGCAAGTAAATCAGCCCCAGCATTTT. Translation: CASSAPAGQVNQPQHF.